Presented here are 19 T cell receptor beta chains from one specimen sequenced in a study of T cell responses to AZD1222 COVID-19 vaccine. Generated by immunoSEQ multiplex PCR, the TCRdb table keeps only in-frame clones and is missing some. The data contain around 50,000 clones, 80% to 90% of them singletons. The sample here was peripheral blood, taken on day 0 of AZD1222 vaccination. Receptors originate from an adult in good health.

The rearrangement joins TRBV6-4 to TRBJ1-1; maybe TRBD1 (5 bases). Per germline, CDR1 MRHNA and CDR2 SNTAGT. V was cut by 8 bases and J by 6 bases, with 19 bases left in between. The CDR3 loop spans 14 amino acids. This chain's CDR3 is CASETDYVIAEAFF. CDR3 nucleotides: TGTGCCAGCGAGACAGATTATGTCATTGCTGAAGCTTTCTTT.

This clone showed up just once. The chain joins TRBV18 to TRBJ2-5, with TRBD2 matching 7 bases. This CDR3 spans 15 amino acids. V was clipped by 4 bases and J by 5 bases; unmatched bases: 10. Germline V gene sequence: CDR1 KGHSH, CDR2 LQKENI. Here the CDR3 reads CASSLSRSGGETQYF. Here the CDR3 DNA reads TGTGCCAGCTCACTTAGTCGTTCGGGAGGTGAGACCCAGTACTTC.

The chain recombines TRBV19 with TRBJ2-5; TRBD1 aligns across 9 bases. The length of the CDR3 is 14 residues. With V trimmed by 9 bases and J by 4 bases, 9 bases remained unmatched. Germline CDR1 is LNHDA and CDR2 is SQIVND (reference sequence). CDR3 protein: CASRVGQGRETQYF. The CDR3 nucleotides are TGTGCCAGCCGGGTAGGACAGGGGCGAGAGACCCAGTACTTC.

This chain links TRBV7-9 with TRBJ2-7; 7 nucleotides align to TRBD2. Unmatched junction bases numbered 12, after V lost 1 base and J lost 0 bases. CDR1 SEHNR and CDR2 FQNEAQ come from the germline V gene (reference sequence). CDR3 length: 18 residues. This CDR3 is CASSLGGGEGGTSYEQYF. The DNA for the CDR3 is TGTGCCAGCAGCTTAGGGGGGGGAGAGGGAGGCACCTCCTACGAGCAGTACTTC. The variable domain in full, with the rest retrieved from reference TRBV7-9 and TRBJ2-7, is DTGVSQNPRHKITKRGQNVTFRCDPISEHNRLYWYRQTLGQGPEFLTYFQNEAQLEKSRLLSDRFSAERPKGSFSTLEIQRTEQGDSAMYLCASSLGGGEGGTSYEQYFGPGTRLTVT.

V gene TRBV7-9 combines with J gene TRBJ1-6, with TRBD1 identical over 12 bases. V lost 4 bases to trimming and J lost 10 bases; unmatched junction nucleotides: 8. Germline V gene sequence: CDR1 SEHNR, CDR2 FQNEAQ (reference sequence). CDR3 size: 16 residues. The CDR3 spells CASSYPGTGGSSPLHF. CDR3 sequence (DNA): TGTGCCAGCAGCTACCCCGGGACAGGGGGCAGCTCACCCCTCCACTTT.

The CDR3 is CASSNGQLLYGYTF. The CDR3 bases are TGTGCCAGCAGCAACGGACAGCTCCTATATGGCTACACCTTC. V usage is TRBV6-2 or TRBV6-3 and J usage is TRBJ1-2; a weak D match, TRBD1 (6 bases). The CDR3 is 14 amino acids. Between the trimmed V and J ends, which lost 6 bases and 5 bases, there was a span of 16 bases. Germline CDR1 MNHEY, CDR2 SVGEGT.

The chain couples TRBV20-1 to TRBJ2-7; D is possibly TRBD2 (5 bases). CDR1 and CDR2 from the germline V gene are DFQATT and SNEGSKA (reference sequence). This CDR3 is built from 11 residues. V was trimmed by 6 bases and J by 4 bases, leaving 10 bases between them. The CDR3 loop reads CSAGGVYEQYF. CDR3 coding DNA: TGCAGTGCAGGAGGAGTTTACGAGCAGTACTTC.

This clone came up a few times. The chain couples TRBV28 to TRBJ1-4; D is ambiguous. Germline CDR1 is MDHEN and CDR2 is SYDVKM. The CDR3 is made up of 15 amino acids. The ends were cut back, 3 bases at V and 6 bases at J, with 14 bases in the middle. The CDR3 nucleotides read TGTGCCAGCAGTTTGTTAGGTCTGCACGATGAAAAACTGTTTTTT. The encoded protein is CASSLLGLHDEKLFF.

This clone turned up a few times. J is TRBJ2-1 and V is TRBV30; 8 nucleotides agree with TRBD1. J was trimmed by 9 bases and V by 5 bases; bases with no gene match: 6. Germline V CDR1 and CDR2: GTSNPN, SVGIG (reference sequence). There are 12 residues in the CDR3. Here the CDR3 DNA reads TGTGCCTGGGATCTTGACAGGGGTGAGCAGTTCTTC. Amino acids: CAWDLDRGEQFF.

The rearrangement uses TRBV3-1 (or the pseudogene TRBV3-2) and TRBJ1-6; D is perhaps TRBD1 (5 bases). The germline V gene has CDR1 LGHDT and CDR2 YNNKEL (reference sequence). V was cut by 2 bases and J by 0 bases, with 8 bases left in between. The CDR3 is 16 residues long. CDR3 in DNA: TGTGCCAGCAGCCAAAGGGGTAACTCCTATAATTCACCCCTCCACTTT. This sequence encodes CASSQRGNSYNSPLHF.

This clone came up once. The rearrangement links TRBV19 to TRBJ2-5; 10 bases agree with TRBD1. V trimming: 3 bases; J trimming: 4 bases; junction bases outside the gene matches: 8. The CDR3 loop spans 16 amino acids. Germline values: CDR1 LNHDA, CDR2 SQIVND (reference sequence). The CDR3 is CASSIRDRGPRETQYF. For the CDR3, the DNA is TGTGCCAGTAGTATCCGGGACAGGGGTCCGCGAGAGACCCAGTACTTC.

Details on this clone: Other DNA sequences in this specimen translate into the identical CDR3. This rearrangement joins TRBV10-2 to TRBJ2-7; D possibly matches TRBD1 or TRBD2 (5 bases each). V was cut by 7 bases and J by 6 bases, with 19 bases left in between. This CDR3 is built from 14 residues. Germline CDR1 reads WSHSY; CDR2 reads SAAADI. The CDR3 DNA is TGCGCCAGCACCTCCCTCGGGGCGAAGGGCGAGCAGTACTTC. Encoded protein: CASTSLGAKGEQYF.

This clone has more than one count but fewer than ten. This chain links TRBV4-2 with TRBJ2-3; D gene ambiguous. The CDR3 extends over 19 amino acids. The V end was cut by 3 bases, the J end by 0 bases, with 22 bases between. Germline CDR1 and CDR2: LGHNA and YNFKEQ. CDR3 region: CASSHPASDIHGSTDTQYF. The CDR3 nucleotides read TGTGCCAGCAGCCACCCCGCCAGTGACATCCACGGGAGCACAGATACGCAGTATTTT.

V gene TRBV3-1 (or the pseudogene TRBV3-2) combines with J gene TRBJ1-4; D is undetermined. This CDR3 spans 17 amino acids. V shed 1 base and J shed 4 bases, with 16 bases lying between them. Germline V gene data show CDR1 as LGHDT and CDR2 as YNNKEL (reference sequence). For the CDR3, the DNA is TGTGCCAGCAGCCAAGGGCAGGTCTCAATAGGTAATGAAAAACTGTTTTTT. Protein product: CASSQGQVSIGNEKLFF.

J is TRBJ2-2 and V is TRBV7-2, with TRBD1 identical over 7 bases. The CDR3 runs 15 residues. Germline V gene sequence: CDR1 SGHTA, CDR2 FQGNSA. The trim removed 5 bases at V and 5 bases at J, leaving 8 bases unmatched. CDR3 region: CASSGPGQLTGELFF. The CDR3 DNA follows: TGTGCCAGCAGCGGTCCGGGACAGCTTACCGGGGAGCTGTTTTTT. Full variable domain (remainder filled in from reference TRBV7-2 and TRBJ2-2): GAGVSQSPSNKVTEKGKDVELRCDPISGHTALYWYRQSLGQGLEFLIYFQGNSAPDKSGLPSDRFSAERTGGSVSTLTIQRTQQEDSAVYLCASSGPGQLTGELFFGEGSRLTVL.

V is TRBV18 and J is TRBJ1-1, with D possibly TRBD1 on 6 matching bases. V was trimmed by 8 bases and J by 0 bases, leaving 13 bases between them. This CDR3 has 14 residues. Germline values: CDR1 KGHSH, CDR2 LQKENI. The CDR3 region is CASTKTGVNTEAFF. The CDR3 DNA reads TGTGCCAGCACGAAGACAGGAGTGAACACTGAAGCTTTCTTT.

This chain connects TRBV9 to TRBJ1-1; D gene uncertain. Germline V gene data show CDR1 as SGDLS and CDR2 as YYNGEE. Trimming stripped 0 bases from V and 2 bases from J, with 8 bases between. The CDR3 spans 14 residues. CDR3 coding DNA: TGTGCCAGCAGCGTAGCTGTCGGAAACACTGAAGCTTTCTTT. Its protein product is CASSVAVGNTEAFF.

This clone was detected only once. The genes are TRBV7-8 and TRBJ2-1, with D uncertain. Looked up from germline, CDR1 is SGHVS and CDR2 is FQNEAQ. V gave up 7 bases and J gave up 1 base, with 14 bases separating them. This CDR3 has 15 amino acids. The CDR3 loop reads CASTPIGQSYNEQFF. In DNA, the CDR3 is TGTGCCAGCACCCCTATTGGGCAGTCCTACAATGAGCAGTTCTTC.

The rearrangement uses TRBV5-5 and TRBJ1-4; D unresolved. Per the germline V gene, CDR1 is SGHKS and CDR2 is YYEKEE (reference sequence). With 3 bases removed from V and 8 bases from J, the gap between germline ends came to 20 bases. The CDR3 covers 16 residues. Written as DNA, the CDR3 is TGTGCCAGCAGCTCTACCCTCTCCCTTCTAAGGGAAAAACTGTTTTTT. It specifies CASSSTLSLLREKLFF.